This T cell receptor beta chain is drawn from a study of blood T cell repertoires in COVID-19. The protocol was immunoSEQ multiplex PCR, while the TCRdb copy is restricted to in-frame clones and leaves out a portion. The table includes around 97,000 clones, more than 75% detected once. V lost 9 bases and J 8 bases, leaving 11 bases between the germline ends. The CDR3 spans 11 residues. The germline gives CDR1 LNHNV, CDR2 YYDKDF (reference sequence). The receptor was isolated from a human donor in a cohort sampled during active COVID-19. The rearrangement uses TRBV15 and TRBJ2-1; weak D call: TRBD2 (5 bases). The source material was peripheral blood. The CDR3 region has the DNA TGTGCCACTCAAGCTAGCTATGAGCAGTTCTTC. Encoded protein: CATQASYEQFF. The full variable domain, with the rest looked up from reference TRBV15 and TRBJ2-1, is DAMVIQNPRYQVTQFGKPVTLSCSQTLNHNVMYWYQQKSSQAPKLLFHYYDKDFNNEADTPDNFQSRRPNTSFCFLDIRSPGLGDTAMYLCATQASYEQFFGPGTRLTVL.